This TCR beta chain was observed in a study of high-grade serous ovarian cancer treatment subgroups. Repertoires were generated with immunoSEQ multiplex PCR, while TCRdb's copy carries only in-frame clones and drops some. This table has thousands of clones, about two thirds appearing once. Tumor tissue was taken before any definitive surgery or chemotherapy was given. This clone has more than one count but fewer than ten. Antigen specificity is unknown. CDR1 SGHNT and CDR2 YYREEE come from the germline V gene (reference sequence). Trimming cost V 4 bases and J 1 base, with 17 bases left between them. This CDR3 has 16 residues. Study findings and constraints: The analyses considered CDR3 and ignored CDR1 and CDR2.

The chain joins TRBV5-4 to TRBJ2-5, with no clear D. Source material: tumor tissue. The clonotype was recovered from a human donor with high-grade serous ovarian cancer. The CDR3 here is CASSPRRLSGQETQYF. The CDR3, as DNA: TGTGCCAGCAGCCCCCGGCGGTTAAGTGGCCAAGAGACCCAGTACTTC.